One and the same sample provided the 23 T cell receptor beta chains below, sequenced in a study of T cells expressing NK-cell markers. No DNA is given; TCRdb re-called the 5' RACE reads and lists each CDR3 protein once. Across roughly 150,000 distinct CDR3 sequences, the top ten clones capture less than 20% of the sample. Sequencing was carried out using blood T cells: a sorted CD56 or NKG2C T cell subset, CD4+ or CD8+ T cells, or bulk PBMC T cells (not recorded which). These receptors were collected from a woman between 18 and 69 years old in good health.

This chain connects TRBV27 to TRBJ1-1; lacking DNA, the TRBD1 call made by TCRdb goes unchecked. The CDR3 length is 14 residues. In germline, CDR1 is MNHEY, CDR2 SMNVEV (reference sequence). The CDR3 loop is CASKVQGMNTEAFF.

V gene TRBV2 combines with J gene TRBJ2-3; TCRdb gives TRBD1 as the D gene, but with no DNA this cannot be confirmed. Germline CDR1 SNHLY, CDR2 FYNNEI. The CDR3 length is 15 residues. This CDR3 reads CASTPQGVGTDTQYF. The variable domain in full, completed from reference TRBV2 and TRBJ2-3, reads EPEVTQTPSHQVTQMGQEVILRCVPISNHLYFYWYRQILGQKVEFLVSFYNNEISEKSEIFDDQFSVERPDGSNFTLKIRSTKLEDSAMYFCASTPQGVGTDTQYFGPGTRLTVL.

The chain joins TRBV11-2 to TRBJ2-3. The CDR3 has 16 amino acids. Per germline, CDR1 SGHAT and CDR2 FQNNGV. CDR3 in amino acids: CASSLDEGAGTDTQYF.

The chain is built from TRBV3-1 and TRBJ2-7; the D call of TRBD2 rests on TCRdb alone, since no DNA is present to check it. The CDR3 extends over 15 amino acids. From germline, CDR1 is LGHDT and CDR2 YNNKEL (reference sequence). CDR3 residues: CASSQDSLASYEQYF.

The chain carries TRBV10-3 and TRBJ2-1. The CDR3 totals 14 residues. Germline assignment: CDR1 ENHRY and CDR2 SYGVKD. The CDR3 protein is CAISGLGTYNEQFF.

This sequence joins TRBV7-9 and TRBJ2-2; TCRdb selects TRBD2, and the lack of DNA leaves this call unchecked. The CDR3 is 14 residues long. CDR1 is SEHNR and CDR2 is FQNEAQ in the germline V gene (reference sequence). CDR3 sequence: CASSLEVRTGELFF.

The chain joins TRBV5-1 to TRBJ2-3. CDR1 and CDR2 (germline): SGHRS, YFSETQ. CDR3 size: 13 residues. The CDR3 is CASSFWGRDTQYF.

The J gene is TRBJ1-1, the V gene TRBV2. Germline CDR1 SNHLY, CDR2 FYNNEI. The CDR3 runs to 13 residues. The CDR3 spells CASRLGFSAEAFF. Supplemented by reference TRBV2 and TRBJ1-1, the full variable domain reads EPEVTQTPSHQVTQMGQEVILRCVPISNHLYFYWYRQILGQKVEFLVSFYNNEISEKSEIFDDQFSVERPDGSNFTLKIRSTKLEDSAMYFCASRLGFSAEAFFGQGTRLTVV.

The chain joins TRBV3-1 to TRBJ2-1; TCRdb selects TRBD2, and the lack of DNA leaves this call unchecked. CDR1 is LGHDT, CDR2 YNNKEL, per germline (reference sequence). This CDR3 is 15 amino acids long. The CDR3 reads CASASQGLANGEQFF.

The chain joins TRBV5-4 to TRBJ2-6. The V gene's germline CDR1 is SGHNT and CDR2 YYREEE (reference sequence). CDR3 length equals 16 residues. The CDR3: CASSLSGNSGANVLTF.

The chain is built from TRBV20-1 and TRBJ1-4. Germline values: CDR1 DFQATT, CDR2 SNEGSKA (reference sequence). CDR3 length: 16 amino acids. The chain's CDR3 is CSARAHGVSTNEKLFF.

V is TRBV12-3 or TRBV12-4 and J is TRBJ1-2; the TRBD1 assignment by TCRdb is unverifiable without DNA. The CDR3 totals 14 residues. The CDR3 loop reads CASSRDTDLYGYTF.

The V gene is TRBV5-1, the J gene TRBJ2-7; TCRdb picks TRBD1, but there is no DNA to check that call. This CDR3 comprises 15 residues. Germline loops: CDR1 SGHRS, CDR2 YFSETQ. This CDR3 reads CASSISGHSSYEQYF. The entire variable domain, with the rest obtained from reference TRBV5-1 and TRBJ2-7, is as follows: KAGVTQTPRYLIKTRGQQVTLSCSPISGHRSVSWYQQTPGQGLQFLFEYFSETQRNKGNFPGRFSGRQFSNSRSEMNVSTLELGDSALYLCASSISGHSSYEQYFGPGTRLTVT.

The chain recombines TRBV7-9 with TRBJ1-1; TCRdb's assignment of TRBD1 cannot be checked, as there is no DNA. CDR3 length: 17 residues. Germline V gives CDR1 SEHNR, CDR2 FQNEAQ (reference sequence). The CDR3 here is CASSLLFWGRENTEAFF. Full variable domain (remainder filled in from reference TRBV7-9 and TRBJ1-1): DTGVSQNPRHKITKRGQNVTFRCDPISEHNRLYWYRQTLGQGPEFLTYFQNEAQLEKSRLLSDRFSAERPKGSFSTLEIQRTEQGDSAMYLCASSLLFWGRENTEAFFGQGTRLTVV.

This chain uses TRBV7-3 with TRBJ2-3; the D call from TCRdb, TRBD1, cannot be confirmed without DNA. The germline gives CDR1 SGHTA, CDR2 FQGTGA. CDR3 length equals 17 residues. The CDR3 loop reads CASSLTRRRGAGDTQYF.

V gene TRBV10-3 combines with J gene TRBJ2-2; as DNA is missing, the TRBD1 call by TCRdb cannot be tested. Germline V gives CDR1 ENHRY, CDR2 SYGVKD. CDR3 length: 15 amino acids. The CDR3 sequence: CAISDGQGATGELFF.

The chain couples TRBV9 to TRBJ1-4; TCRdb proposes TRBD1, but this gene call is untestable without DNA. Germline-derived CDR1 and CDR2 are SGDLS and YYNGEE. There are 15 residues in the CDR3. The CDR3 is CASSVGSGYNEKLFF.

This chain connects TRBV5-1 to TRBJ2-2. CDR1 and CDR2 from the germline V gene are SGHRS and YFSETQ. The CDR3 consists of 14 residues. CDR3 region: CASSLAMDTGELFF. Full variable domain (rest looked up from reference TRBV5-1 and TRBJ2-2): KAGVTQTPRYLIKTRGQQVTLSCSPISGHRSVSWYQQTPGQGLQFLFEYFSETQRNKGNFPGRFSGRQFSNSRSEMNVSTLELGDSALYLCASSLAMDTGELFFGEGSRLTVL.

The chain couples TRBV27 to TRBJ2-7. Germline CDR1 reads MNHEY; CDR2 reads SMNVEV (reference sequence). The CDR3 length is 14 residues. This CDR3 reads CASSRSRDSYEQYF.

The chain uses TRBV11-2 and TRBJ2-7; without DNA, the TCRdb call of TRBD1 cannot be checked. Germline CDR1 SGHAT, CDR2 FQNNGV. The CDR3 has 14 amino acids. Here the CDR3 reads CASSLVLQGREQYF. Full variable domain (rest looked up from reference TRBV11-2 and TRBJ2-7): EAGVAQSPRYKIIEKRQSVAFWCNPISGHATLYWYQQILGQGPKLLIQFQNNGVVDDSQLPKDRFSAERLKGVDSTLKIQPAKLEDSAVYLCASSLVLQGREQYFGPGTRLTVT.

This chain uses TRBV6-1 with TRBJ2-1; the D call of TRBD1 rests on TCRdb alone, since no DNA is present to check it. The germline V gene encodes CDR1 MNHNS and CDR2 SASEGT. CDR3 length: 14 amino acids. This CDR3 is CASRAGTERNEQFF.

CDR3: CAIRPGLAGGADTQYF. The gene calls are TRBV10-3 and TRBJ2-3; the TCRdb call, TRBD2, lacks DNA for checking. This CDR3 spans 16 amino acids. Germline loops: CDR1 ENHRY, CDR2 SYGVKD.

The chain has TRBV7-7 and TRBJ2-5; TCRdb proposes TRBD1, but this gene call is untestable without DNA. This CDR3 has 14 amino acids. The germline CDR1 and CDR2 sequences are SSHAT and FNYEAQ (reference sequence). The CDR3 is CASSVAAGGETQYF.